This T cell receptor (beta chain) comes out of a study of blood T cells in healthy people across ages (dated by TCRdb to 2015 to 2017). For the wider study: In model experiments, template switching captured roughly one uniquely barcoded TCR beta cDNA molecule for every two T cells. Donors were grouped into four age groups: young (average approximately 15 years), middle-aged (over 35), aged (around 62) and long-lived (just over 80). To avoid experimental bias, donors of different ages were randomly spread across the sequencing lanes. Using the same blood draw, the study looked at two additional independent replicas of 1 million unique cDNA reads for two donors, one aged 18 to 30 and the other aged 80 or older. Using deep sequencing normalized with unique cDNA molecular identifiers, the study measured how TCR beta repertoire diversity changes with age. Results the study describes overall, beyond this receptor: Estimates of total diversity from one million sequenced T cells were regarded as lower bounds and underestimates. Donor CMV infection status was unknown, potentially confounding age-related changes in expanded clonotypes. Because profiling used bulk unsorted PBMCs, naive and antigen-experienced compartments could not be compared conclusively. Observed TCR beta diversity per million T cells fell roughly linearly with age, and a significant reduction was already apparent by age approximately 40. Compared with the aged group, more naive CD4+ T cells, fewer expanded clones and increased TCR diversity were shown by the long-lived group, suggesting age selection. Observed TCR beta diversity correlated strongly with the percentage of naive T cells measured by flow cytometry.

V is clipped by 3 bases and J by 10 bases, and the sequence between their germline boundaries is 15 bases long. The CDR3, from cysteine to phenylalanine, totals 13 residues. Only CDR3 DNA is held: 39 bases, read in frame from base 1. Library construction relied on 5' RACE. The reads were generated on an Illumina HiSeq 2500. The second PCR ran for about 6 to 11 cycles and used a J-beta primer mix along with a sample-barcoded 5' primer. Each TCR beta cDNA molecule received a unique molecular identifier from a template-switch 5' adaptor carrying 12 random nucleotides. Each sample yielded at least 2.5 million CDR3-containing paired-end reads. All of the RNA was converted into first-strand cDNA using the Mint cDNA synthesis kit, with a TRBC-specific oligonucleotide serving as the primer. Following uracil-DNA glycosylase treatment, a first 18-cycle PCR with universal primers M1SS and BC2_uni_R was performed on all cDNA. The authors' analysis ran thus. For normalization, 1 million high-quality reads, each with a distinct molecular identifier, were randomly selected from each sample. Reads with shared molecular identifiers were discarded instead of being binned into consensus sequences. MiTCR, set to a Q25 quality threshold and the strictest error-elimination algorithm, was used for CDR3 identification, clonotype clustering and error correction. A nonparametric unseen species model using Euler transformation provided a lower-bound estimate of total TCR beta diversity. TCRdb reanalyzed the raw reads on its own, using fastp at Q25 for trimming and MiXCR for clone calling, and kept in-frame beta chains. Each CDR3 protein gets just one entry, which takes the most common genes and DNA from the rows behind it. TCRdb, rather than the study authors, made the V and J calls. For this sample the table gives around 1.7 million distinct CDR3 sequences, of which 28% were detected only once. 6.5% to 8.5% of the sample comes from the top ten.

This clonotype was observed a few times. Its antigen is still unknown. Base qualities were left out, and no much larger clone turns up one base away. Donors were around 37 systemically healthy Caucasian individuals from Russia aged roughly 6 to 90 years. Each donor gave ten milliliters of peripheral blood, drawn into EDTA-treated Vacutainer tubes. Ficoll-Paque density-gradient centrifugation was used to isolate PBMCs, with at least 6.5 million obtained per sample. Trizol reagent was used to extract total RNA from PBMCs, with at least 5.5 micrograms per sample. The percentages of naive CD45RAhigh/CD27high T cells were determined by flow cytometry on a PBMC aliquot from every donor.

The rearranged chain carries TRBV12-3 or TRBV12-4 and TRBJ2-5, with the D call perhaps TRBD1 or TRBD2, each one matching 6 bases. Sequenced input: blood. The clonotype comes from a woman aged 30 to 39 in good health. The sequenced DNA is TGTGCCAGCAGTTTGAGGGGGGACGGGGACCAGTACTTC. Its product reads: CASSLRGDGDQYF.